Listed here are 9 T cell receptor beta chains from one sample, sequenced in a study of identical twins. TCRdb redid the calling of the 5' RACE reads with MiXCR, one entry per CDR3 protein. The repertoire holds fewer than 550,000 distinct CDR3 sequences, 15% seen once, with roughly 0.46% in the top ten. These data are also associated with another study on yellow fever vaccine responses in identical twins.

Sequencing used CD4+ T cells sorted from blood. The receptor set was obtained from a woman aged 18 to 35 in good health.

This clonotype was seen more than once but under ten times. The rearrangement joins TRBV7-8 to TRBJ2-1; D is undetermined. Germline assignment: CDR1 SGHVS and CDR2 FQNEAQ. Trimming removed 5 bases at V and 11 bases at J, with 16 bases between. The CDR3 contains 13 residues. The CDR3: CASSPPFGVKQFF. In nucleotides, the CDR3 is TGTGCCAGCAGCCCTCCCTTTGGCGTTAAGCAGTTCTTC.

This clonotype was observed a few times. The CDR3 DNA follows: TGTGCCAGCAGTTACTGGGTGAACACTGAAGCTTTCTTT. It is translated as CASSYWVNTEAFF. The rearrangement links TRBV6-2 or TRBV6-3 to TRBJ1-1; D is unclear. With 1 base removed from V and 0 bases from J, the gap between germline ends came to 3 bases. Germline assignment: CDR1 MNHEY and CDR2 SVGEGT. CDR3 size: 13 residues.

This chain connects TRBV6-5 to TRBJ2-5; a possible D gene is TRBD1 (5 bases). V lost 3 bases, J lost 4 bases, and 6 bases lay in between. Looked up from germline, CDR1 is MNHEY and CDR2 is SVGAGI. The CDR3 extends over 12 amino acids. The CDR3 loop is CASSYRGETQYF. In DNA form, the CDR3 reads TGTGCCAGCAGTTATAGGGGAGAGACCCAGTACTTC.

This clonotype was picked up a small number of times. The rearrangement joins TRBV7-6 to TRBJ2-3; D might be TRBD2 (7 bases). The CDR3 spans 16 residues. Germline V lookup: CDR1 SGHVS, CDR2 FNYEAQ. Trimming took 0 bases from V and 4 from J, leaving 14 bases between them. CDR3 sequence reads: CASSLAVAGAADTQYF. DNA of the CDR3: TGTGCCAGCAGCTTAGCAGTGGCGGGGGCGGCAGATACGCAGTATTTT.

The gene calls are TRBV7-8 and TRBJ2-5; 8 bases line up with TRBD1. This CDR3 is 13 amino acids long. J gave up 5 bases and V 5 bases, and 4 bases lay outside the gene matches. CDR1 and CDR2 (germline): SGHVS, FQNEAQ. The CDR3 nucleotides read TGTGCCAGCAGCGACAGGGGACGGGAGACCCAGTACTTC. Encoded protein: CASSDRGRETQYF.

The gene calls are TRBV7-8 and TRBJ2-4; tentative D call: TRBD1 (5 bases). Trimming pared 1 base from V and 3 bases from J, leaving 10 bases between. This CDR3 has 15 amino acids. The germline CDR1 and CDR2 sequences are SGHVS and FQNEAQ. CDR3 DNA sequence: TGTGCCAGCAGCTTAGATTGGGGCGGCAAAAACATTCAGTACTTC. As protein: CASSLDWGGKNIQYF. Full variable domain (missing parts from reference TRBV7-8 and TRBJ2-4): GAGVSQSPRYKVAKRGQDVALRCDPISGHVSLFWYQQALGQGPEFLTYFQNEAQLDKSGLPSDRFFAERPEGSVSTLKIQRTQQEDSAVYLCASSLDWGGKNIQYFGAGTRLSVL.

This chain connects TRBV11-3 to TRBJ2-1; 8 bases match TRBD1. After removal of 4 bases from V and 2 bases from J, the junction contained 4 bases not matched to a gene. The CDR3 extends over 15 amino acids. Germline CDR1 reads SGHNT; CDR2 reads YENEEA. The CDR3 nucleotides are TGTGCCAGCAGCTCATACAGGGGGGCCTACAATGAGCAGTTCTTC. The encoded protein is CASSSYRGAYNEQFF.

This clonotype turned up a few times. J is TRBJ2-2 and V is TRBV28, with 16 bases lining up with TRBD2. V lost 6 bases, J lost 5 bases, and 3 bases stayed unmatched. The germline gives CDR1 MDHEN, CDR2 SYDVKM. The length of the CDR3 is 16 residues. This CDR3 reads CASSMGLAGGTGELFF. CDR3 nucleotides: TGTGCCAGCAGCATGGGACTAGCGGGGGGGACCGGGGAGCTGTTTTTT.

There are a few counts of this clonotype. The chain combines TRBV20-1 with TRBJ2-3; 8 bases are shared with TRBD2. With V trimmed by 6 bases and J by 3 bases, 17 bases remained unmatched. Germline V CDR1 and CDR2: DFQATT, SNEGSKA (reference sequence). The CDR3 runs 17 residues. The CDR3 sequence: CSALTKGSGRVTDTQYF. CDR3 bases: TGCAGTGCCCTCACTAAGGGAAGCGGGAGAGTTACAGATACGCAGTATTTT.